Shown below are 29 T cell receptor beta chains from a single sample sequenced in a study of T cell responses to AZD1222 COVID-19 vaccine. Some clones are missing from TCRdb's copy, which holds only in-frame ones; the method was immunoSEQ multiplex PCR. Among about 67,000 clones listed, around four fifths were seen once. This sample comprised peripheral blood, obtained on day 0 of AZD1222 vaccination. The receptors here all came from an adult in good health.

The gene calls are TRBV11-3 and TRBJ2-5; 7 bases fit TRBD1. After removal of 5 bases from V and 2 bases from J, the junction contained 2 bases not matched to a gene. This CDR3 region has 13 residues. The germline V gene has CDR1 SGHNT and CDR2 YENEEA. DNA for the CDR3: TGTGCCAGCAGCCCAGGGGGACAAGAGACCCAGTACTTC. Translation: CASSPGGQETQYF. The full variable domain, with the rest looked up from reference TRBV11-3 and TRBJ2-5, is EAGVVQSPRYKIIEKKQPVAFWCNPISGHNTLYWYLQNLGQGPELLIRYENEEAVDDSQLPKDRFSAERLKGVDSTLKIQPAELGDSAVYLCASSPGGQETQYFGPGTRLLVL.

The chain joins TRBV10-3 to TRBJ1-5; 8 bases match TRBD1. The CDR3 sequence is 15 residues long. Germline loops: CDR1 ENHRY, CDR2 SYGVKD. V trimming: 3 bases; J trimming: 6 bases; junction bases outside the gene matches: 7. CDR3 nucleotides: TGTGCCATCAGTGAAAGGACAGGGTTAGGTCAGCCCCAGCATTTT. This encodes CAISERTGLGQPQHF.

The rearrangement uses TRBV12-3 or TRBV12-4 and TRBJ2-7; unclear D gene. This CDR3 has 13 residues. The ends were cut back, 5 bases at V and 6 bases at J, with 14 bases in the middle. CDR3 loop: CASSIRGVSEQYF. CDR3 sequence (DNA): TGTGCCAGCAGTATAAGAGGTGTGAGCGAGCAGTACTTC.

Turning to this clone: This sample includes further DNA sequences coding for the same CDR3. The chain is built from TRBV28 and TRBJ1-6; D remains ambiguous. The germline CDR1 and CDR2 sequences are MDHEN and SYDVKM. This CDR3 region has 13 residues. V was pared by 8 bases and J by 0 bases, with 5 bases between. The CDR3 DNA sequence: TGTGCCAGCCTTAGCTCCTATAATTCACCCCTCCACTTT. Translating gives CASLSSYNSPLHF.

The chain links TRBV15 to TRBJ2-7, with D unresolved. Germline V gene lookup returns CDR1 LNHNV and CDR2 YYDKDF (reference sequence). This CDR3 comprises 16 residues. With 1 base removed from V and 1 base from J, the gap between germline ends came to 14 bases. CDR3 sequence reads: CATSRAASARSYEQYF. CDR3 DNA sequence: TGTGCCACCAGCAGAGCTGCGTCAGCGCGATCCTACGAGCAGTACTTC.

The V gene is TRBV28, the J gene TRBJ2-7, with 10 bases aligning to TRBD1. This CDR3 contains 16 residues. Trimming at V came to 2 bases and at J to 9 bases, leaving 13 bases not matched to a gene. Germline CDR1 is MDHEN and CDR2 is SYDVKM. The CDR3 sequence: CASSLTTGTGEVGQYF. The CDR3 DNA reads as TGTGCCAGCAGTTTAACCACCGGGACAGGGGAAGTTGGGCAGTACTTC.

A single count supports this clone. The chain joins TRBV19 to TRBJ1-5; D gene ambiguous. The ends were cut back, 4 bases at V and 2 bases at J, with 12 bases in the middle. This CDR3 contains 15 residues. Germline V gene lookup returns CDR1 LNHDA and CDR2 SQIVND (reference sequence). Written as DNA, the CDR3 is TGTGCCAGTAGTAGAAGGGAAGGAGGCAATCAGCCCCAGCATTTT. This gives the protein CASSRREGGNQPQHF.

V is TRBV18 and J is TRBJ1-5; no clear D gene. The CDR3 is 16 residues long. Trimming removed 6 bases at V and 1 base at J, with 16 bases between. Germline V lookup: CDR1 KGHSH, CDR2 LQKENI. In DNA, the CDR3 is TGTGCCAGCTCGTCCGGGATCTCCGGGAGCAATCAGCCCCAGCATTTT. The encoded protein is CASSSGISGSNQPQHF.

The chain employs TRBV5-8 and TRBJ2-7, with 11 bases fitting TRBD2. The CDR3 totals 20 residues. Germline V lookup: CDR1 SGHTS, CDR2 YDEGEE. Losses at the gene ends were 4 bases for V and 4 bases for J; bases not matched to a gene: 22. The CDR3 here is CASSTPTGEDTSGSGYEQYF. The DNA for the CDR3 is TGTGCCAGCAGCACACCGACAGGGGAGGATACTAGCGGGAGCGGGTACGAGCAGTACTTC.

The chain employs TRBV4-3 and TRBJ1-6, with D unresolved. Trimming took 7 bases from V and 10 from J, leaving 11 bases between them. Germline V gives CDR1 LGHNA, CDR2 YSLEER. The CDR3 consists of 12 residues. Here the CDR3 reads CASTDGYSPLHF. CDR3 coding DNA: TGCGCCAGCACAGATGGGTACTCACCCCTCCACTTT.

Points on this clone: The junction and the germline gene differ at one end; a read error may be behind it. This chain uses TRBV15 with TRBJ1-1; D unresolved. Germline lookup yields CDR1 LNHNV and CDR2 YYDKDF (reference sequence). The CDR3 is 16 residues long. CDR3 sequence reads: CATSRGRGEGNPEAFF. CDR3 DNA sequence: TGTGCCACCAGCAGAGGTCGAGGAGAAGGGAACCCTGAAGCTTTCTTT.

The chain joins TRBV6-6 to TRBJ1-1; D call uncertain. There are 13 residues in the CDR3. V was clipped by 8 bases and J by 1 base, with 11 bases between them. Germline V lookup: CDR1 MNHNY, CDR2 SVGAGI (reference sequence). CDR3 DNA: TGTGCCAGCGAAGGACGGACGAACACTGAAGCTTTCTTT. Amino acids: CASEGRTNTEAFF.

V usage is TRBV5-1 and J usage is TRBJ1-3; the D is unclear. Germline V gene data show CDR1 as SGHRS and CDR2 as YFSETQ. This CDR3 is built from 13 residues. The V gene lost 5 bases and the J gene lost 1 base, with 7 bases spanning the gap. CDR3 in amino acids: CASRPGSGNTIYF. Written as DNA, the CDR3 is TGCGCCAGCAGGCCGGGATCTGGAAACACCATATATTTT.

The CDR3 spells CATSTGGQETQYF. The CDR3 DNA reads as TGTGCCACCAGTACAGGGGGCCAAGAGACCCAGTACTTC. The chain joins TRBV24-1 to TRBJ2-5; 8 bases line up with TRBD1. This CDR3 contains 13 residues. V lost 6 bases to trimming and J lost 1 base; unmatched junction nucleotides: 0. From germline, CDR1 is KGHDR and CDR2 SFDVKD.

The chain carries TRBV7-6 and TRBJ2-3, with TRBD1 as a possible D gene (6 bases). This CDR3 has 15 amino acids. Trimming shortened V by 1 base and J by 2 bases, and 10 bases separated the two germline ends. Germline V gene sequence: CDR1 SGHVS, CDR2 FNYEAQ. The CDR3 bases are TGTGCCAGCAGCTTAGGACAGGTCCACACAGATACGCAGTATTTT. This codes for CASSLGQVHTDTQYF.

The chain has TRBV11-3 and TRBJ2-1, with 13 bases that match TRBD2. Per the germline V gene, CDR1 is SGHNT and CDR2 is YENEEA. CDR3 length: 15 residues. Germline trimming cut 5 bases from V and 7 bases from J; bases unmatched to any gene: 5. For the CDR3, the DNA is TGTGCCAGCAGCCACGGGACTAGCGGGACTAATGAGCAGTTCTTC. Its protein is CASSHGTSGTNEQFF.

This clone was picked up a small number of times. The V call is TRBV2, the J call TRBJ1-2; TRBD1 is a possible D gene (6 bases). The CDR3 is made up of 13 amino acids. Deletions cut 6 bases from V and 4 bases from J, with 12 bases between. Germline CDR1 SNHLY, CDR2 FYNNEI. The CDR3 nucleotides are TGTGCCAGCAGGAAGGGGGTAGGCTATGGCTACACCTTC. Protein product: CASRKGVGYGYTF. The whole variable domain, filled in from reference TRBV2 and TRBJ1-2, reads EPEVTQTPSHQVTQMGQEVILRCVPISNHLYFYWYRQILGQKVEFLVSFYNNEISEKSEIFDDQFSVERPDGSNFTLKIRSTKLEDSAMYFCASRKGVGYGYTFGSGTRLTVV.

The chain is built from TRBV4-2 and TRBJ1-2, with 10 bases matching TRBD1. CDR1 is LGHNA and CDR2 is YNFKEQ in the germline V gene. Trimming removed 0 bases from V and 4 bases from J; junction bases left unmatched: 14. The CDR3 runs 19 residues. For the CDR3, the DNA is TGTGCCAGCAGCCAAGATTTCCGGGACAGGGGCCTCCTTGCCTATGGCTACACCTTC. It encodes CASSQDFRDRGLLAYGYTF.

This clone was seen a single time. The gene calls are TRBV18 and TRBJ1-2; D remains ambiguous. The CDR3 sequence is 14 residues long. Germline V gene lookup returns CDR1 KGHSH and CDR2 LQKENI. Trimming removed 1 base at V and 4 bases at J, with 10 bases between. The CDR3 DNA reads TGTGCCAGCTCACCACGGGGATTGGGCTATGGCTACACCTTC. Its protein product is CASSPRGLGYGYTF.

The chain carries TRBV19 and TRBJ1-1; D remains ambiguous. The length of the CDR3 is 15 residues. In germline, CDR1 is LNHDA, CDR2 SQIVND (reference sequence). Deletions cut 3 bases from V and 1 base from J, with 12 bases between. CDR3 sequence reads: CASSMIPTRNTEAFF. Here the CDR3 DNA reads TGTGCCAGTAGTATGATCCCCACTAGGAACACTGAAGCTTTCTTT.

The chain employs TRBV28 and TRBJ1-2; no reliable D call. Trimming stripped 4 bases from V and 8 bases from J, with 8 bases between. Germline CDR1 MDHEN, CDR2 SYDVKM. CDR3 length equals 11 residues. CDR3 nucleotide sequence: TGTGCCAGCAGTTCCCCCCGGGGCTACACCTTC. Translating it yields CASSSPRGYTF.

The CDR3 loop reads CATSLGETQYF. CDR3 bases: TGTGCCACCTCCTTGGGAGAGACCCAGTACTTC. The chain uses TRBV19 and TRBJ2-5; no clear D gene. Trimming shortened V by 10 bases and J by 4 bases, and 10 bases separated the two germline ends. Germline CDR1 is LNHDA and CDR2 is SQIVND (reference sequence). The CDR3 runs 11 residues.

The chain carries TRBV2 and TRBJ1-1; no definite D call. Trimming removed 6 bases at V and 11 bases at J, with 16 bases between. The CDR3 runs to 12 residues. Germline CDR1 reads SNHLY; CDR2 reads FYNNEI. CDR3 nucleotides: TGTGCCAGCAGCGGGATAACCTTCGGGGCTTTCTTT. Its translation is CASSGITFGAFF.

This clone has only a few counts. The gene calls are TRBV4-3 and TRBJ1-4; no definite D call. The CDR3 consists of 13 residues. The ends were cut back, 2 bases at V and 8 bases at J, with 9 bases in the middle. In germline, CDR1 is LGHNA, CDR2 YSLEER. The CDR3 reads CASSQNSREKLFF. The DNA for the CDR3 is TGCGCCAGCAGCCAAAATTCGCGCGAAAAACTGTTTTTT.

V gene TRBV11-2 combines with J gene TRBJ2-3, with 11 bases aligning to TRBD2. Germline values: CDR1 SGHAT, CDR2 FQNNGV. The CDR3 runs 16 residues. Losses at the gene ends were 8 bases for V and 1 base for J; bases not matched to a gene: 8. The CDR3 spells CASLPGLAARTDTQYF. The CDR3 coding sequence is TGTGCCAGCCTGCCGGGACTAGCGGCCCGCACAGATACGCAGTATTTT. The full variable domain, its missing parts supplied by reference TRBV11-2 and TRBJ2-3, is EAGVAQSPRYKIIEKRQSVAFWCNPISGHATLYWYQQILGQGPKLLIQFQNNGVVDDSQLPKDRFSAERLKGVDSTLKIQPAKLEDSAVYLCASLPGLAARTDTQYFGPGTRLTVL.

This clone was recorded only once. The chain has TRBV29-1 and TRBJ1-2; TRBD1 is a possible D gene (6 bases). The CDR3 covers 13 residues. Germline values: CDR1 SQVTM, CDR2 ANQGSEA. Trimming left V 6 bases short and J 6 bases short, with 17 bases between. The CDR3 DNA reads as TGCAGCGTCGCCCGAACAGGGTTACATGGCTACACCTTC. Translated, it gives CSVARTGLHGYTF. Full variable domain (rest looked up from reference TRBV29-1 and TRBJ1-2): SAVISQKPSRDICQRGTSLTIQCQVDSQVTMMFWYRQQPGQSLTLIATANQGSEATYESGFVIDKFPISRPNLTFSTLTVSNMSPEDSSIYLCSVARTGLHGYTFGSGTRLTVV.

This chain uses TRBV28 with TRBJ1-1; no firm D call. V was trimmed by 3 bases and J by 2 bases, leaving 10 bases between them. The V gene's germline CDR1 is MDHEN and CDR2 SYDVKM. The CDR3 is 14 amino acids. CDR3 region: CASSLFGLNTEAFF. CDR3 sequence (DNA): TGTGCCAGCAGTTTGTTCGGCTTAAACACTGAAGCTTTCTTT.

This chain's CDR3 is CASNPGPGMRTEAFF. In DNA form, the CDR3 reads TGTGCCAGTAACCCCGGTCCGGGGATGAGGACTGAAGCTTTCTTT. The V gene is TRBV19, the J gene TRBJ1-1; D remains unclear. Per the germline V gene, CDR1 is LNHDA and CDR2 is SQIVND (reference sequence). The CDR3 runs 15 residues. V was pared by 7 bases and J by 5 bases, with 20 bases between.

Of note for this clone: This sample also contains other DNA sequences that code for the same CDR3. This chain joins TRBV18 and TRBJ1-5, with TRBD1 matching over 8 bases. This CDR3 is built from 14 residues. Germline-derived CDR1 and CDR2 are KGHSH and LQKENI. V lost 6 bases to trimming and J lost 2 bases; unmatched junction nucleotides: 3. As DNA, the CDR3 is TGTGCCAGCTCGCCGGGACAGGGCAATCAGCCCCAGCATTTT. It yields the protein CASSPGQGNQPQHF.